These 18 T cell receptor beta chains originate from one sample sequenced in a study of blood T cell repertoires in COVID-19. Sequencing used immunoSEQ multiplex PCR; TCRdb keeps in-frame clones, though not all of them. Of 150,000 to 200,000 clones listed, 85% to 90% are singletons. The source material was peripheral blood. The source is a man in his late teens or twenties with acute or convalescent COVID-19.

This sequence joins TRBV29-1 and TRBJ1-6, with D maybe TRBD1 (6 bases). V lost 7 bases to trimming and J lost 2 bases, with 15 bases between them. Germline assignment: CDR1 SQVTM and CDR2 ANQGSEA. This CDR3 is built from 15 residues. The CDR3 protein is CSGNREGPYNSPLHF. DNA of the CDR3: TGCAGCGGTAACAGGGAAGGCCCCTATAATTCACCCCTCCACTTT.

The table lists this clone with a count of one. CDR3 region: CASSTILGHQDYGYTF. CDR3 in DNA: TGTGCCAGTAGTACCATCCTGGGACACCAAGATTATGGCTACACCTTC. The rearrangement joins TRBV19 to TRBJ1-2; a possible D gene is TRBD1 (6 bases). The length of the CDR3 is 16 residues. V was trimmed by 4 bases and J by 5 bases, leaving 20 bases between them. CDR1 is LNHDA, CDR2 SQIVND, per germline (reference sequence).

This clone occurred once. The chain employs TRBV30 and TRBJ1-2; D perhaps matches TRBD1 (5 bases). This CDR3 region has 11 residues. CDR1 is GTSNPN, CDR2 SVGIG, per germline (reference sequence). V was shortened by 5 bases and J by 6 bases, with 10 bases between the two germline ends. CDR3 protein: CAWGGLDGYTF. CDR3 DNA: TGTGCCTGGGGGGGACTTGATGGCTACACCTTC.

V is TRBV3-1 (or the pseudogene TRBV3-2) and J is TRBJ1-5; 11 nucleotides match TRBD1. This CDR3 region has 18 residues. CDR1 LGHDT and CDR2 YNNKEL come from the germline V gene (reference sequence). V was clipped by 3 bases and J by 2 bases; unmatched bases: 9. For the CDR3, the DNA is TGTGCCAGCAGCCAGGGGGACAGGGGGGTTGTAGGCAATCAGCCCCAGCATTTT. It is translated as CASSQGDRGVVGNQPQHF.

The rearrangement links TRBV7-8 to TRBJ1-6; D gene uncertain. Germline V gene sequence: CDR1 SGHVS, CDR2 FQNEAQ. Trimming pared 6 bases from V and 8 bases from J, leaving 8 bases between. This CDR3 is 12 amino acids long. The CDR3 spells CASSHRDSPLHF. The CDR3 DNA follows: TGTGCCAGCAGTCACAGAGATTCACCCCTCCACTTT.

This clone was observed a few times. The rearrangement joins TRBV5-1 to TRBJ1-5; 8 nucleotides agree with TRBD1. Germline CDR1 reads SGHRS; CDR2 reads YFSETQ. This CDR3 comprises 13 residues. V shed 2 bases, J shed 5 bases, and the junction held 0 bases outside the gene matches. The CDR3, as DNA: TGCGCCAGCAGCTTACAGGGGGATCAGCCCCAGCATTTT. This codes for CASSLQGDQPQHF.

The chain recombines TRBV6-1 with TRBJ1-5, with no clear D. This CDR3 contains 12 residues. Trimming removed 9 bases at V and 0 bases at J, with 6 bases between. The germline V gene encodes CDR1 MNHNS and CDR2 SASEGT. The CDR3, as DNA: TGTGCCAGTCAGAATAGCAATCAGCCCCAGCATTTT. This gives the protein CASQNSNQPQHF.

The chain combines TRBV19 with TRBJ2-3; 13 bases are shared with TRBD2. CDR1 is LNHDA and CDR2 is SQIVND in the germline V gene (reference sequence). The CDR3 totals 15 residues. J gave up 2 bases and V 9 bases, and 5 bases lay outside the gene matches. The CDR3 is CASSGTSGTTDTQYF. The DNA of the CDR3 is TGTGCCAGCTCCGGGACTAGCGGGACCACAGATACGCAGTATTTT.

The chain uses TRBV2 and TRBJ2-7, with D possibly TRBD1 on 5 matching bases. CDR1 is SNHLY, CDR2 FYNNEI, per germline. Trimming pared 2 bases from V and 4 bases from J, leaving 12 bases between. The CDR3 runs to 14 residues. CDR3 bases: TGTGCCAGCAGTGAACAGGGCGAAGAATACGAGCAGTACTTC. It is translated as CASSEQGEEYEQYF. Complete variable domain (other parts from reference TRBV2 and TRBJ2-7): EPEVTQTPSHQVTQMGQEVILRCVPISNHLYFYWYRQILGQKVEFLVSFYNNEISEKSEIFDDQFSVERPDGSNFTLKIRSTKLEDSAMYFCASSEQGEEYEQYFGPGTRLTVT.

The chain has TRBV29-1 and TRBJ2-2; D possibly corresponds to TRBD1 (7 bases). Germline CDR1 and CDR2: SQVTM and ANQGSEA. V was trimmed by 7 bases and J by 5 bases, leaving 17 bases between them. The CDR3 consists of 14 residues. The CDR3 is CSAAGQGGTGELFF. The DNA of the CDR3 is TGCAGCGCCGCTGGGCAGGGGGGAACCGGGGAGCTGTTTTTT.

The rearrangement uses TRBV30 and TRBJ1-1; no firm D call. CDR3 length equals 12 residues. Per germline, CDR1 GTSNPN and CDR2 SVGIG (reference sequence). Trimming took 3 bases from V and 5 from J, leaving 10 bases between them. CDR3 sequence reads: CAWSPGGTEAFF. The CDR3 region has the DNA TGTGCCTGGAGCCCGGGTGGGACTGAAGCTTTCTTT.

This clone occurred once. The chain is built from TRBV5-8 and TRBJ1-1; TRBD1 is a possible D gene (6 bases). CDR1 is SGHTS, CDR2 YDEGEE, per germline. Deletions cut 0 bases from V and 4 bases from J, with 7 bases between. The CDR3 has 13 amino acids. CDR3 nucleotides: TGTGCCAGCAGCTTGGGCAGGGGCACTGAAGCTTTCTTT. Translation gives CASSLGRGTEAFF.

The genes are TRBV9 and TRBJ2-1; 11 bases match TRBD2. V lost 4 bases, J lost 5 bases, and 17 bases stayed unmatched. Germline CDR1 SGDLS, CDR2 YYNGEE. The CDR3 is 19 residues long. The chain's CDR3 is CASSTRPSSGGLSDNEQFF. In DNA form, the CDR3 reads TGTGCCAGCAGCACCCGTCCCTCTAGCGGGGGGCTCTCAGACAATGAGCAGTTCTTC.

The chain links TRBV30 to TRBJ2-5; 8 nucleotides line up with TRBD1. With 0 bases clipped from V and 5 bases from J, the junction kept 8 bases outside the gene matches. From germline, CDR1 is GTSNPN and CDR2 SVGIG (reference sequence). The CDR3 has 15 residues. CDR3 sequence: CAWSVRTGWGETQYF. The CDR3 DNA sequence: TGTGCCTGGAGTGTACGGACAGGGTGGGGGGAGACCCAGTACTTC.

This chain links TRBV11-2 with TRBJ1-1; possibly TRBD1 for D (5 bases). This CDR3 is built from 14 residues. Trimming shortened V by 7 bases and J by 9 bases, and 21 bases separated the two germline ends. Germline CDR1 and CDR2: SGHAT and FQNNGV. CDR3 DNA: TGTGCCAGCACCCAGGGACTGACGGACCTCCAAGCTTTCTTT. Translation: CASTQGLTDLQAFF.

The rearrangement joins TRBV5-1 to TRBJ1-1, with 8 bases aligning to TRBD1. The CDR3 is 16 residues long. The germline gives CDR1 SGHRS, CDR2 YFSETQ. V lost 4 bases, J lost 0 bases, and 8 bases stayed unmatched. CDR3 sequence reads: CASSSRDRTMNTEAFF. Written as DNA, the CDR3 is TGCGCCAGCAGCAGCCGGGACAGGACAATGAACACTGAAGCTTTCTTT.

The chain couples TRBV4-1 to TRBJ1-6; 9 bases are shared with TRBD1. Per germline, CDR1 MGHRA and CDR2 YSYEKL. V gave up 0 bases and J gave up 10 bases; unmatched junction bases: 7. The CDR3 runs 16 residues. CDR3 region: CASSQDARTGVSPLHF. The CDR3 DNA reads TGCGCCAGCAGCCAAGATGCCCGGACAGGGGTCTCACCCCTCCACTTT.

This clone was seen a single time. The chain uses TRBV7-6 and TRBJ1-3; D may be TRBD1 (5 bases). There are 16 residues in the CDR3. Germline V CDR1 and CDR2: SGHVS, FNYEAQ. The V and J ends lost 4 bases and 0 bases respectively, with 13 bases between them. The CDR3: CASSSGLKSSGNTIYF. In DNA, the CDR3 is TGTGCCAGCAGCTCGGGACTCAAGAGCTCTGGAAACACCATATATTTT.